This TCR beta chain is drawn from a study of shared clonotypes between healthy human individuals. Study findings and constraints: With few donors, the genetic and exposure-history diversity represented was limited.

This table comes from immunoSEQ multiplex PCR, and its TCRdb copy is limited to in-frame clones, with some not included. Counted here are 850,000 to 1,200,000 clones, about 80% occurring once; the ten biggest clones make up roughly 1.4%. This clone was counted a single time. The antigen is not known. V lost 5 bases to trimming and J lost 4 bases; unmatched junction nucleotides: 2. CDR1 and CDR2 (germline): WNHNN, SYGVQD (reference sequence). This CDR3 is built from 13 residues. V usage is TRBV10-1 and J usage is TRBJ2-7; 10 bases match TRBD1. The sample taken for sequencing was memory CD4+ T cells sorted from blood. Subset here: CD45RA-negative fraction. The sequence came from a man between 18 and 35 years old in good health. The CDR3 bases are TGCGCCAGCAGTACGGGACAGGGGTACGAGCAGTACTTC. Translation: CASSTGQGYEQYF.